These 2 T cell receptor beta chains originate from one sample sequenced in a study of molecular identifiers for immune sequencing clone quantification. TCRdb redid the calling of the PCR reads with MiXCR, one entry per CDR3 protein. This sample has around 460,000 distinct CDR3 sequences, with about a fifth found just once. The sample comprised naive CD8+ T cells from blood, with Jurkat cell RNA spiked in. This sample's subset: FACS-sorted CD8+CD4-CCR7+CD45RA+ naive T cells. The source is a human donor in good health. Some libraries in this study had Jurkat cell RNA spiked in.

This clonotype was recorded many times. The rearrangement uses TRBV12-3 or TRBV12-4 and TRBJ2-3, with TRBD2 as a possible D gene (6 bases). Trimming stripped 5 bases from V and 5 bases from J, with 20 bases between. This CDR3 has 16 residues. This chain's CDR3 is CASSPAPSAWGDTQYF. The CDR3 DNA is TGTGCCAGCAGTCCAGCCCCTAGCGCCTGGGGAGATACGCAGTATTTT.

With respect to this clonotype: A much larger clone lies one base from this, so it may be a read error. This rearrangement joins TRBV6-2 or TRBV6-3 to TRBJ2-4; possibly TRBD1 or TRBD2 for D (5 bases each). V shed 5 bases and J shed 4 bases, with 18 bases lying between them. There are 16 residues in the CDR3. From germline, CDR1 is MNHEY and CDR2 SVGEGT. CDR3 nucleotides: TGTGCCAGCAGTCACTACTGGGACGGACCAAAAAACATTCAGTACTTC. It is translated as CASSHYWDGPKNIQYF.